This T cell receptor (beta chain) was recovered during a study of T-cell reconstitution after alpha-beta-depleted transplantation in children. During its preparation, the TCRbeta library received unique molecular identifiers. One entry per CDR3 protein results from TCRdb running MiXCR on the PCR reads. The table shows about 980,000 distinct CDR3 sequences, with about 29% occurring only once. Sample: PBMCs, mostly from graft donor cells, taken 360 days after TCRalphabeta/CD19-depleted stem cell transplant. The receptor was isolated from a boy less than two years old who had a stem cell transplant for SCID, so the T cells may come from the graft donor.

The CDR3 protein is CASSLVGPYSGNTIYF. Written as DNA, the CDR3 is TGTGCCAGCAGCTTAGTGGGACCGTACTCTGGAAACACCATATATTTT. The V call is TRBV7-2, the J call TRBJ1-3; possibly TRBD1 for D (5 bases). The ends were cut back, 1 base at V and 0 bases at J, with 10 bases in the middle. CDR3 length equals 16 residues. Germline V CDR1 and CDR2: SGHTA, FQGNSA.